These 32 T cell receptor beta chains came from one sample sequenced in a study of cytomegalovirus exposure and HLA in healthy donors. The PCR ran on 60 Vbeta and 13 Jbeta primers. The method was immunoSEQ multiplex PCR; TCRdb's version includes in-frame clones alone and lacks a portion of them. The sample contains 250,000 to 350,000 clones, more than 80% of which appear only once. Material for sequencing was PBMCs. The receptor source for this set is a middle-aged man in good health and CMV-seropositive.

The chain has TRBV5-6 and TRBJ2-3; TRBD2 matches 12 bases. The ends lost 4 bases at V and 4 bases at J; junction bases unmatched: 4. CDR1 and CDR2 from the germline V gene are SGHDT and YYEEEE. The CDR3 is 15 amino acids. CDR3 sequence reads: CASSASGRAADTQYF. CDR3 sequence (DNA): TGTGCCAGCAGCGCTAGCGGGAGGGCGGCAGATACGCAGTATTTT.

The rearrangement links TRBV5-6 to TRBJ1-2, with D hard to call. Looked up from germline, CDR1 is SGHDT and CDR2 is YYEEEE. CDR3 length: 12 residues. V was pared by 2 bases and J by 5 bases, with 7 bases between. Written as DNA, the CDR3 is TGTGCCAGCAGCTTCGGAGAGTATGGCTACACCTTC. Residues: CASSFGEYGYTF.

This chain joins TRBV27 and TRBJ1-2, with D maybe TRBD1 (6 bases). Per the germline V gene, CDR1 is MNHEY and CDR2 is SMNVEV (reference sequence). The CDR3 length is 14 residues. Trimming removed 2 bases from V and 4 bases from J, with 11 bases in between. CDR3 sequence reads: CASSLAGATYGYTF. Here the CDR3 DNA reads TGTGCCAGCAGTTTAGCGGGGGCGACCTATGGCTACACCTTC.

In nucleotides, the CDR3 is TGTGCCAGCAGCGTAGACAAAGAACAGGGAAACTATGGCTACACCTTC. Translation: CASSVDKEQGNYGYTF. The V call is TRBV9, the J call TRBJ1-2; the D gene is possibly TRBD1 (6 bases). The ends were cut back, 0 bases at V and 2 bases at J, with 14 bases in the middle. The CDR3 covers 16 residues. The germline CDR1 and CDR2 sequences are SGDLS and YYNGEE. Full variable domain (missing parts from reference TRBV9 and TRBJ1-2): DSGVTQTPKHLITATGQRVTLRCSPRSGDLSVYWYQQSLDQGLQFLIQYYNGEERAKGNILERFSAQQFPDLHSELNLSSLELGDSALYFCASSVDKEQGNYGYTFGSGTRLTVV.

The V call is TRBV9, the J call TRBJ1-1; unclear D gene. V shed 4 bases and J shed 1 base, with 11 bases lying between them. Per the germline V gene, CDR1 is SGDLS and CDR2 is YYNGEE. The CDR3 is 14 residues long. The CDR3 DNA reads as TGTGCCAGCAGCCTTCAGACGGGGAACACTGAAGCTTTCTTT. This gives the protein CASSLQTGNTEAFF.

The rearrangement uses TRBV4-3 and TRBJ1-1; D not resolved. V shed 4 bases and J shed 1 base, with 7 bases lying between them. Germline V gene sequence: CDR1 LGHNA, CDR2 YSLEER. CDR3 size: 13 residues. This CDR3 is CASSPRPNTEAFF. The CDR3 DNA follows: TGCGCCAGCAGCCCGAGGCCGAACACTGAAGCTTTCTTT.

The chain couples TRBV4-3 to TRBJ2-3; 14 nucleotides match TRBD2. The V and J ends lost 0 bases and 4 bases, in that order; junction bases with no gene match: 6. This CDR3 has 18 residues. Germline loops: CDR1 LGHNA, CDR2 YSLEER. The CDR3 bases are TGCGCCAGCAGCCAAGATTTTGGGACTAGCGGGAGTTCAGATACGCAGTATTTT. Translated: CASSQDFGTSGSSDTQYF.

The J gene is TRBJ2-7, the V gene TRBV4-1; 7 bases match TRBD1. V dropped 1 base and J dropped 3; count of bases not matched to a gene: 3. The CDR3 covers 14 residues. Germline-derived CDR1 and CDR2 are MGHRA and YSYEKL. CDR3 DNA sequence: TGCGCCAGCAGCCAAGGGACAGGCTACTACGAGCAGTACTTC. As protein: CASSQGTGYYEQYF.

As to this clone: The junction departs from germline at one end; a sequencing error may be responsible. The chain links TRBV7-9 to TRBJ2-7; 7 bases are a match to TRBD1. The CDR3 is made up of 16 amino acids. In germline, CDR1 is SEHNR, CDR2 FQNEAQ (reference sequence). The CDR3, as DNA: TGTGCCAGCAGTTTAGACCCCTGGGACAGCCCCTACGAGCAGTACTTC. Protein sequence: CASSLDPWDSPYEQYF.

This clone has more than one count but fewer than ten. The CDR3 protein is CASSPLTGGNEKLFF. DNA for the CDR3: TGTGCCAGCTCACCACTAACAGGGGGCAATGAAAAACTGTTTTTT. The chain is built from TRBV18 and TRBJ1-4; 9 bases match TRBD1. Germline V gene lookup returns CDR1 KGHSH and CDR2 LQKENI. The junction had 2 bases not matched to a gene; V was cut back by 1 base and J by 5 bases. The CDR3 covers 15 residues.

This clone was counted a single time. CDR3 sequence: CASSLRGGNIQYF. Written as DNA, the CDR3 is TGTGCCAGTAGTCTTCGGGGGGGGAACATTCAGTACTTC. This rearrangement joins TRBV19 to TRBJ2-4, with 8 bases aligning to TRBD2. The CDR3 totals 13 residues. Germline CDR1 LNHDA, CDR2 SQIVND (reference sequence). V lost 5 bases to trimming and J lost 7 bases; unmatched junction nucleotides: 4.

The chain combines TRBV7-6 with TRBJ1-6; the match to TRBD1 covers 8 bases. The junction had 16 bases not matched to a gene; V was cut back by 5 bases and J by 4 bases. From germline, CDR1 is SGHVS and CDR2 FNYEAQ. The CDR3 loop spans 19 amino acids. The CDR3 loop is CASSPGGLRTGRYNSPLHF. In nucleotides, the CDR3 is TGTGCCAGCAGCCCCGGAGGGCTCAGGACAGGGCGTTATAATTCACCCCTCCACTTT.

The rearrangement joins TRBV9 to TRBJ2-7; 9 bases map to TRBD1. Germline CDR1 SGDLS, CDR2 YYNGEE. The CDR3 runs 14 residues. V trimming: 0 bases; J trimming: 4 bases; junction bases outside the gene matches: 2. The CDR3 region has the DNA TGTGCCAGCAGCGTAGGGGACAGGGAGTACGAGCAGTACTTC. Translating it yields CASSVGDREYEQYF.

The chain recombines TRBV5-1 with TRBJ2-7; tentative D call: TRBD2 (6 bases). The CDR3 is 16 residues long. V was pared by 0 bases and J by 0 bases, with 13 bases between. CDR1 and CDR2 from the germline V gene are SGHRS and YFSETQ. Here the CDR3 reads CASSLAGGALSYEQYF. CDR3 nucleotide sequence: TGCGCCAGCAGCTTGGCCGGGGGTGCCCTCTCCTACGAGCAGTACTTC.

The chain couples TRBV2 to TRBJ1-1; 11 nucleotides line up with TRBD1. Germline V lookup: CDR1 SNHLY, CDR2 FYNNEI. The CDR3 runs to 15 residues. J gave up 7 bases and V 3 bases, and 7 bases lay outside the gene matches. The CDR3 nucleotides read TGTGCCAGCAGTGATTTGGACAGGGGGCACGGTGAAGCTTTCTTT. Protein: CASSDLDRGHGEAFF.

This chain connects TRBV7-9 to TRBJ1-2; TRBD1 aligns across 8 bases. The CDR3 has 12 residues. After removal of 6 bases from V and 7 bases from J, the junction contained 4 bases not matched to a gene. CDR1 SEHNR and CDR2 FQNEAQ come from the germline V gene (reference sequence). The CDR3 region is CASSYQGAGYTF. CDR3 nucleotide sequence: TGTGCCAGCAGTTACCAGGGGGCTGGCTACACCTTC.

This clone appeared a single time. The V gene is TRBV5-4, the J gene TRBJ1-2; TRBD1 aligns across 9 bases. V lost 3 bases, J lost 8 bases, and 8 bases stayed unmatched. CDR1 SGHNT and CDR2 YYREEE come from the germline V gene (reference sequence). The CDR3 has 14 amino acids. This CDR3 reads CASSSPGQGFGYTF. CDR3 nucleotide sequence: TGTGCCAGCAGCTCTCCGGGACAGGGCTTCGGCTACACCTTC.

This clone has only one observation. V gene TRBV5-4 combines with J gene TRBJ2-5; 7 nucleotides agree with TRBD1. Germline CDR1 is SGHNT and CDR2 is YYREEE (reference sequence). The CDR3 covers 15 residues. V was clipped by 2 bases and J by 1 base; unmatched bases: 5. Written as DNA, the CDR3 is TGTGCCAGCAGCTTCTGGACAGGCCGCCAAGAGACCCAGTACTTC. Its protein product is CASSFWTGRQETQYF.

The genes are TRBV27 and TRBJ1-2, with TRBD1 identical over 9 bases. This CDR3 region has 16 residues. V dropped 6 bases and J dropped 1; count of bases not matched to a gene: 9. CDR1 and CDR2 from the germline V gene are MNHEY and SMNVEV (reference sequence). The CDR3 nucleotides are TGTGCCAGCAGCTCGGGACAGGGCAGGAATAACTATGGCTACACCTTC. Its protein is CASSSGQGRNNYGYTF.

The chain joins TRBV4-2 to TRBJ2-7, with 11 positions matching TRBD2. This CDR3 is 16 amino acids long. Trimming removed 2 bases from V and 2 bases from J; junction bases left unmatched: 5. Germline V gene lookup returns CDR1 LGHNA and CDR2 YNFKEQ. The CDR3 here is CASSQSPGLAAYEQYF. For the CDR3, the DNA is TGTGCCAGCAGCCAATCGCCGGGACTAGCGGCCTACGAGCAGTACTTC.

The CDR3 nucleotides are TGTGCCAGCAGTTTATCGGGGGGGGCAGGCAATCAGCCCCAGCATTTT. Translation: CASSLSGGAGNQPQHF. The chain joins TRBV27 to TRBJ1-5; tentatively, D is TRBD1 (6 bases). Trimming pared 0 bases from V and 2 bases from J, leaving 11 bases between. CDR1 MNHEY and CDR2 SMNVEV come from the germline V gene (reference sequence). The CDR3 is made up of 16 amino acids.

The rearrangement uses TRBV5-1 and TRBJ2-5; 9 positions agree with TRBD1. The DNA matches TRBJ2-7 better at its end, which makes the J call doubtful. The CDR3 consists of 16 residues. Germline V CDR1 and CDR2: SGHRS, YFSETQ. As DNA, the CDR3 is TGCGCCAGCAGCCAATTCTCTTCGGGACAGGGTAACGAGCAGTACTTC. Translation gives CASSQFSSGQGNEQYF.

The chain's CDR3 is CASSLSGLGKGTDTQYF. The CDR3 DNA reads as TGTGCCAGCAGTTTATCGGGGCTCGGAAAGGGGACAGATACGCAGTATTTT. The genes are TRBV27 and TRBJ2-3; D perhaps matches TRBD1 (5 bases). Trimming took 0 bases from V and 3 from J, leaving 16 bases between them. The CDR3 extends over 17 amino acids. Germline V lookup: CDR1 MNHEY, CDR2 SMNVEV (reference sequence).

This chain uses TRBV27 with TRBJ2-5, with D possibly matching TRBD1 (6 bases). The better agreement between TRBJ2-7 and the DNA end casts doubt on the J call. The CDR3 contains 15 residues. Germline V gene lookup returns CDR1 MNHEY and CDR2 SMNVEV (reference sequence). As DNA, the CDR3 is TGTGCCAGCAGTTTAGCTGGACAGAAATCCTACGAGCAGTACTTC. Translating it yields CASSLAGQKSYEQYF.

This chain uses TRBV28 with TRBJ2-1, with 14 positions matching TRBD2. CDR3 length: 15 amino acids. Germline-derived CDR1 and CDR2 are MDHEN and SYDVKM. Trimming took 6 bases from V and 6 from J; bases not matched to a gene: 4. The CDR3 here is CASRETSGRGNEQFF. The CDR3 nucleotides read TGTGCCAGCAGGGAGACTAGCGGGAGGGGCAATGAGCAGTTCTTC.

This chain joins TRBV11-3 and TRBJ2-2; D possibly corresponds to TRBD2 (6 bases). CDR1 is SGHNT and CDR2 is YENEEA in the germline V gene. Deletions cut 5 bases from V and 4 bases from J, with 14 bases between. The CDR3 consists of 15 residues. CDR3 region: CASSPRDSITGELFF. Written as DNA, the CDR3 is TGTGCCAGCAGCCCCCGGGACTCTATCACCGGGGAGCTGTTTTTT.

This clone was counted once. This chain links TRBV4-3 with TRBJ2-1, with TRBD2 matching 10 bases. Trimming at V came to 1 base and at J to 8 bases, leaving 5 bases not matched to a gene. The CDR3 sequence is 15 residues long. Germline CDR1 is LGHNA and CDR2 is YSLEER. DNA of the CDR3: TGCGCCAGCAGCCAAGTAGCGGGAGGAACCTATGAGCAGTTCTTC. The encoded protein is CASSQVAGGTYEQFF.

In this sample, this clone turned up once. The chain combines TRBV27 with TRBJ1-2, with 7 bases that match TRBD1. The V and J ends lost 9 bases and 2 bases, in that order; junction bases with no gene match: 6. This CDR3 region has 13 residues. Germline V lookup: CDR1 MNHEY, CDR2 SMNVEV (reference sequence). CDR3 bases: TGTGCCAGTTTCCCGGGACAGAACTATGGCTACACCTTC. Amino acid sequence: CASFPGQNYGYTF.

This clone was seen once. V gene TRBV21-1 combines with J gene TRBJ2-7; the D call TRBD2 from the table was never checked on the DNA. TRBV21-1 is a pseudogene locus. This CDR3 spans 15 amino acids. Here the CDR3 reads CASSSDSADKNEQYF. The CDR3 bases are TGTGCCAGCAGCAGCGACTCGGCAGATAAGAACGAGCAGTACTTC.

This clone was counted once. The chain links TRBV30 to TRBJ2-1, with 14 bases aligning to TRBD2. After removal of 7 bases from V and 2 bases from J, the junction contained 1 base not matched to a gene. Germline V gene sequence: CDR1 GTSNPN, CDR2 SVGIG (reference sequence). The CDR3 runs 14 residues. DNA of the CDR3: TGTGCCTTGGGACTAGCGGGAGCCTACAATGAGCAGTTCTTC. Amino acids: CALGLAGAYNEQFF.

The chain employs TRBV7-9 and TRBJ2-3, with D tentatively TRBD2 (5 bases). The CDR3 extends over 13 amino acids. V was trimmed by 4 bases and J by 6 bases, leaving 11 bases between them. The germline gives CDR1 SEHNR, CDR2 FQNEAQ (reference sequence). The CDR3 DNA follows: TGTGCCAGCAGCTCACCGGGGTTGGATACGCAGTATTTT. Translating gives CASSSPGLDTQYF.

CDR3 nucleotides: TGCGCCAGCAGCGTGACAGGGGGCTCCTACGAGCAGTACTTC. This codes for CASSVTGGSYEQYF. The genes are TRBV5-1 and TRBJ2-7; 9 nucleotides agree with TRBD1. Germline CDR1 is SGHRS and CDR2 is YFSETQ. V shed 4 bases and J 0 bases; nucleotides not matched to a gene: 2. This CDR3 is 14 amino acids long.